This is a list of T cell receptor beta chains from one sample in a study of beta chain features in type 1 diabetes. Only in-frame clones appear in the TCRdb table, and some are missing; sequencing was by immunoSEQ multiplex PCR. The sample gives about 400,000 clones, about 12% of which show up once; 0.01% is in the top ten. Sequencing used naive CD4+ T cells from blood. These receptors all stem from a woman between 18 and 29 years old with type 1 diabetes. Each CDR3 is given with its conserved first and last residue. The D gene is left open where the match is weak. A clone size is listed for some rows: how often the clone was seen (once, few, many), or a class if it is expanded.

V gene	D gene	clone size	J gene	CDR3 DNA	CDR3 protein
TRBV7-6	TRBD1	few	TRBJ2-7	TGTGCCAGCAGCTTAGCGTGGACAGGGAACTCCTACGAGCAGTACTTC	CASSLAWTGNSYEQYF
TRBV19	-	-	TRBJ1-2	TGTGCCACTCAAGAAGGACAGTATAACTATGGCTACACCTTC	CATQEGQYNYGYTF
TRBV5-4	-	-	TRBJ2-7	TGTGCCAGCAGCGCGGATTCCTACGAGCAGTACTTC	CASSADSYEQYF
TRBV28	-	few	TRBJ1-2	TGTGCCAGCAGTTTAAGCGGACAGATCCTATATGGCTACACCTTC	CASSLSGQILYGYTF
TRBV27	-	-	TRBJ2-7	TGTGCCAGCAGTTACGGGACACGTTACTCCTACGAGCAGTACTTC	CASSYGTRYSYEQYF
TRBV2	TRBD1	few	TRBJ1-2	TGTGCCAGCCTCCGACTGGGACAGCCCTATGGCTACACCTTC	CASLRLGQPYGYTF
TRBV7-2	TRBD2	-	TRBJ2-7	TGTGCCAGCAGTAGCGGGAGGACCTGGGAGCAGTACTTC	CASSSGRTWEQYF
TRBV5-4	-	few	TRBJ2-7	TGTGCCAGCACCCACGGGGACGAGCAGTACTTC	CASTHGDEQYF
TRBV28	TRBD1	-	TRBJ2-4	TGTGCCAGCAGCAGGGGGTTACTAGCCAAAAACATTCAGTACTTC	CASSRGLLAKNIQYF
TRBV29-1	-	-	TRBJ1-3	TGCAGCGTTGCGCCCAGGTTGGGAAACACCATATATTTT	CSVAPRLGNTIYF
TRBV30	TRBD2	few	TRBJ2-3	TGTGCCTGGAGTGTGGGGACTAGCGCCAGCACAGATACGCAGTATTTT	CAWSVGTSASTDTQYF
TRBV11-1	TRBD1	-	TRBJ1-1	TGTGCCAGCAGCTCCGGGACAGGGAGCGGTGAAGCTTTCTTT	CASSSGTGSGEAFF
TRBV29-1	TRBD1	-	TRBJ1-1	TGCAGCGTTGAAGGAAGGGGGCTGGCCACTGAAGCTTTCTTT	CSVEGRGLATEAFF
TRBV25-1	TRBD1	few	TRBJ2-7	TGTGCCAGCAGTGGGGGGACAGCTGAGCAGTACTTC	CASSGGTAEQYF
TRBV7-9	TRBD2	-	TRBJ2-7	TGTGCCAGCAGGTCGTCCGGGACTAGCTACGAGCAGTACTTC	CASRSSGTSYEQYF